The rows below give T cell receptor beta chains drawn from one sample of a study of T cells after yellow fever vaccination. One entry per CDR3 protein results from TCRdb running MiXCR on the 5' RACE reads. The sample lists roughly 520,000 distinct CDR3 sequences; just over 20% were seen once. The material was PBMCs, obtained 20 to 25 days after the first yellow fever vaccination. Receptor source: a man between 18 and 29 years old who received the YFV17D yellow fever vaccine. Each CDR3 is given with its conserved first and last residue. Each record gives: clone size, J gene, D gene, V gene, CDR3 DNA, CDR3 protein. D genes are given only for firm matches. The size field is filled for only some rows; it gives once, few, many or a size class.

few,TRBJ2-7,TRBD2,TRBV7-2,TGTGCCAGCAGCCCGGGACTAGCCACCCTCGAGCAGTACTTC,CASSPGLATLEQYF
once,TRBJ2-5,TRBD2,TRBV5-1,TGCGCCAGCAGCTTAGGGCCTAGCGGGGGGGCCTGGCAAGAGACCCAGTACTTC,CASSLGPSGGAWQETQYF
.,TRBJ2-3,TRBD1,TRBV29-1,TGCAGCGTGGGATGGGGTTCGGGACAGTCTACTAGCACAGATACGCAGTATTTT,CSVGWGSGQSTSTDTQYF
.,TRBJ2-3,.,TRBV19,TGTGCCAGTATCGGCAGGGGCGCAGATACGCAGTATTTT,CASIGRGADTQYF
few,TRBJ1-2,TRBD1,TRBV20-1,TGCAGTGCTCTACATATTTTACAGGGGGCGTCATTC,CSALHILQGASF
.,TRBJ1-5,.,TRBV9,TGTGCCAGCAGCGTAGATTACGGTAATCAGCCCCAGCATTTT,CASSVDYGNQPQHF
few,TRBJ2-1,.,TRBV7-9,TGTGCCAGCAGCTACTCCCCCAGGGAGGTCAATGAGCAGTTCTTC,CASSYSPREVNEQFF
.,TRBJ1-5,.,TRBV5-1,TGCGCCAGCAGCTTGAACAGTAATAGCAATCAGCCCCAGCATTTT,CASSLNSNSNQPQHF
.,TRBJ1-5,TRBD1,TRBV7-2,TGTGCCAGCAGCCCCCGACAGGGGCGTCAGCCCCAGCATTTT,CASSPRQGRQPQHF
.,TRBJ2-1,.,TRBV25-1,TGTGCCAGCAGTCCCGGGGGGCGCGGTAATGAGCAGTTCTTC,CASSPGGRGNEQFF
.,TRBJ2-3,TRBD1,TRBV6-5,TGTGCCAGCAGTTACTCGGGAAGGGGGCTGACAGATACGCAGTATTTT,CASSYSGRGLTDTQYF
few,TRBJ2-3,TRBD2,TRBV2,TGTGCCAGTAGCGGGGGGTACACAGATACGCAGTATTTT,CASSGGYTDTQYF
few,TRBJ2-5,TRBD1,TRBV7-3,TGTGCCAGCAGCTCAGACCGGGACAGGGAGACCCAGTACTTC,CASSSDRDRETQYF
.,TRBJ2-7,TRBD1,TRBV7-3,TGTGCCAGCAGCTTAACGTTAATTTCCGGGACAGGGACATGGTACGAGCAGTACTTC,CASSLTLISGTGTWYEQYF
many,TRBJ2-3,.,TRBV29-1,TGCAGCGTTGACAGGGGCACAGATACGCAGTATTTT,CSVDRGTDTQYF
.,TRBJ2-5,TRBD2,TRBV4-2,TGTGCCAGCAGCCAGACTAGCGAAGAGACCCAGTACTTC,CASSQTSEETQYF
.,TRBJ2-7,TRBD2,TRBV2,TGTGCCAGCAGTGGAACCGGGACTAGGGATGAGCAGTACTTC,CASSGTGTRDEQYF
.,TRBJ2-3,TRBD2,TRBV19,TGTGCCACTGGACTAGAGCAACATACGCAGTATTTT,CATGLEQHTQYF
.,TRBJ2-7,.,TRBV6-6,TGTGCCAGCACCCTGGAAAGCTCCTACGAGCAGTACTTC,CASTLESSYEQYF
.,TRBJ1-2,.,TRBV4-3,TGCGCCCGAGACTCGGGGGCAGGGTCTAGGGTATCGGATGGCTACACCTTC,CARDSGAGSRVSDGYTF
.,TRBJ2-7,.,TRBV5-1,TGCGCCAGCAGCTTTGGTCCCAACGAGCAGTACTTC,CASSFGPNEQYF
few,TRBJ1-4,.,TRBV20-1,TGCAGTGCTAGAGAGTACAGTTCCAATGAAAAACTGTTTTTT,CSAREYSSNEKLFF
few,TRBJ1-2,.,TRBV3-1,TGTGCCAGCAGCGGGAGGGCTGGCTACACCTTC,CASSGRAGYTF
.,TRBJ1-2,.,TRBV20-1,TGCAGTGCCAGAGTGGGGGTGGCTGGCTACACCTTC,CSARVGVAGYTF
.,TRBJ2-3,TRBD1,TRBV11-3,TGTGCCAGCGGGGAAGGGGGCGTATACGGAGATACGCAGTATTTT,CASGEGGVYGDTQYF
.,TRBJ1-3,.,TRBV20-1,TGCAGTGCGTTGAGACAGACCACTGGAAACACCATATATTTT,CSALRQTTGNTIYF
many,TRBJ2-1,.,TRBV27,TGTGCCAGCAGTTTATCGCAGGTTTACAATGAGCAGTTCTTC,CASSLSQVYNEQFF
.,TRBJ1-1,.,TRBV12-3/TRBV12-4,TGTGCCAGCATTCAAGGGGGTCTGGGGGGCACTGAAGCTTTCTTT,CASIQGGLGGTEAFF
.,TRBJ1-6,.,TRBV24-1,TGTGCCACCACTGAACAGGTTGACAATTCACCCCTCCACTTT,CATTEQVDNSPLHF
few,TRBJ2-7,TRBD2,TRBV20-1,TGCAGTGCTAGCGGGGGGGAGGTGCAGTACTTC,CSASGGEVQYF
few,TRBJ1-2,.,TRBV6-1,TGTGCCAGCAGGACGGCAGGGGCTAACTATGGCTACACCTTC,CASRTAGANYGYTF
few,TRBJ2-5,.,TRBV6-1,TGTGCCACTCGGGACCCCGTCGGGGAGACCCAGTACTTC,CATRDPVGETQYF
.,TRBJ2-7,TRBD1,TRBV10-3,TGTGCCATCAGTGAGAGGGACAGATCCTACGAGCAGTACTTC,CAISERDRSYEQYF
.,TRBJ1-6,.,TRBV7-9,TGTGCCAGCACCTCCGGAGGGGGGGCACCCCTCCACTTT,CASTSGGGAPLHF
.,TRBJ1-5,.,TRBV24-1,TGTGCCACCGCCGGGGATGGCAATCAGCCCCAGCATTTT,CATAGDGNQPQHF
few,TRBJ2-2,TRBD2,TRBV29-1,TGCAGCGTAAGACTAGCGGAGGTCACCGGGGAGCTGTTTTTT,CSVRLAEVTGELFF
many,TRBJ1-6,.,TRBV6-5,TGTGCCAGCAGTTACTCCGGGACGGGAGGTTCACCCCTCCACTTT,CASSYSGTGGSPLHF
.,TRBJ1-1,.,TRBV5-1,TGCGCCAGCAGCTTGCTGCAGGGCGCGAACACTGAAGCTTTCTTT,CASSLLQGANTEAFF
few,TRBJ1-5,.,TRBV6-1,TGTGCCAGCAGTGCAACAGGGTTAGTGGTGAGCAATCAGCCCCAGCATTTT,CASSATGLVVSNQPQHF
.,TRBJ2-7,.,TRBV27,TGTGCCAGCAGTTGGCAGGGTGATAGCTCCTACGAGCAGTACTTC,CASSWQGDSSYEQYF
.,TRBJ1-6,.,TRBV9,TGTGCCAGCAGCGTTACTCAGGTGCAGGATTCACCCCTCCACTTT,CASSVTQVQDSPLHF
.,TRBJ1-5,.,TRBV20-1,TGCAGTGCTAGTGGCGTGGGTCAGCCCCAGCATTTT,CSASGVGQPQHF
.,TRBJ2-3,.,TRBV29-1,TGCAGCGTTGAAGATCTCACGGGGCTAGGAGATACGCAGTATTTT,CSVEDLTGLGDTQYF
many,TRBJ2-3,TRBD2,TRBV27,TGTGCCAGCAGTTCCCCTTGGACTAGCGGGGGGGGTTATACGCAGTATTTT,CASSSPWTSGGGYTQYF
few,TRBJ2-5,TRBD1,TRBV19,TGTGCCAGTAGTACCGGGACAGGGTCTTTTCGGAGGGAGACCCAGTACTTC,CASSTGTGSFRRETQYF
few,TRBJ1-1,.,TRBV20-1,TGCAGTGCTATCCCTCGGGCTTTCTTT,CSAIPRAFF
.,TRBJ2-1,TRBD2,TRBV6-2/TRBV6-3,TGTGCCAGCACCAGGACTAGGCCGATCAGGACCTACAATGAGCAGTTCTTC,CASTRTRPIRTYNEQFF
.,TRBJ1-5,.,TRBV7-3,TGTGCCAGCAGCTCGTCGGAAGCACAGCCCCAGCATTTT,CASSSSEAQPQHF
few,TRBJ2-7,.,TRBV20-1,TGCAGTGCAGCAAATATCATTGAGGGCCTCTACGAGCAGTACTTC,CSAANIIEGLYEQYF
many,TRBJ1-2,.,TRBV7-2,TGTGCCAGCAGCTTATCTGTCCTTCCTGGCTACACCTTC,CASSLSVLPGYTF
few,TRBJ2-1,TRBD2,TRBV7-2,TGTGCCAGCAGCTTAGCCGGGGGGGCTAAAGAGCAGTTCTTC,CASSLAGGAKEQFF
.,TRBJ1-4,TRBD1,TRBV12-3/TRBV12-4,TGTGCCAGCAGTCGGACAGGGAGGAAGGTTAATGAAAAACTGTTTTTT,CASSRTGRKVNEKLFF
few,TRBJ2-6,TRBD1,TRBV27,TGTGCCAGCAGCCGAGCCCCTGACAGGGCGGTTTACTCTGGGGCCAACGTCCTGACTTTC,CASSRAPDRAVYSGANVLTF
.,TRBJ2-1,.,TRBV7-2,TGTGCCAGCAGCCCCGGGGGCTCACCCAGCTCCTACAATGAGCAGTTCTTC,CASSPGGSPSSYNEQFF
.,TRBJ2-5,.,TRBV5-1,TGCGCCAGCAGCTGGATGAGAATCCCCCAAGAGACCCAGTACTTC,CASSWMRIPQETQYF
.,TRBJ1-4,.,TRBV4-3,TGCGCCAGCAGCCAAGAGCGGAGTGGATGGCCCGGGAATGAAAAACTGTTTTTT,CASSQERSGWPGNEKLFF
many,TRBJ2-1,TRBD1,TRBV5-1,TGCGCCAGCAGCTTCAGGGGGCTCGATGAGCAGTTCTTC,CASSFRGLDEQFF